This T cell receptor (beta chain) is from a study of cytomegalovirus exposure and HLA in healthy donors. Broader study findings: Based on reports, TCR beta sequences accurately predicted HLA-A and HLA-B alleles for most subjects. Apparent HLA restriction characterized most CMV-associated TCR beta chains in a later analysis. A missense variant in DCLRE1C was later tied to TCR beta V- and J-gene trimming.

Worth noting for this clone: The antigen is unknown.

Primers for the PCR totalled 60 Vbeta and 13 Jbeta. Here immunoSEQ multiplex PCR was the method, and the copy in TCRdb shows in-frame clones only, minus some. The table lists roughly 170,000 clones, over 75% of them singletons. Germline loops: CDR1 MGHRA, CDR2 YSYEKL. The CDR3 contains 15 residues. V lost 4 bases to trimming and J lost 7 bases; unmatched junction nucleotides: 9. The chain carries TRBV4-1 and TRBJ2-2; 7 bases match TRBD2. The sequenced sample consisted of PBMCs. This sequence was found in a woman in her twenties or thirties in good health and CMV-seronegative. CDR3 region: CASSPSGRDNGELFF. DNA for the CDR3: TGCGCCAGCAGCCCCTCGGGGAGGGATAACGGGGAGCTGTTTTTT.